This T cell receptor (beta chain) stems from a study of cytomegalovirus exposure and HLA in healthy donors. Notes on the study in general: Among TCR beta chains, those listed as cytomegalovirus-associated numbered over 150. A later analysis associated about 18,000 TCR beta sequences with HLA alleles at a 0.05 false discovery rate.

Germline V CDR1 and CDR2: MNHEY, SVGAGI. This CDR3 contains 14 residues. Trimming cost V 0 bases and J 3 bases, with 9 bases left between them. About this clone itself: What it binds is not known.

Both 60 Vbeta primers and 13 Jbeta primers went into the PCR. TCRdb's copy holds only in-frame clones and misses some; the assay was immunoSEQ multiplex PCR. Among around 150,000 clones listed, about 70% were seen once. Sequencing input: PBMCs. This sequence joins TRBV6-5 and TRBJ2-7; D possibly corresponds to TRBD2 (6 bases). The TCR comes from a male donor in good health and CMV-seronegative. The CDR3: CASSYSGGLYEQYF. The CDR3 nucleotides read TGTGCCAGCAGTTACTCAGGAGGGCTCTACGAGCAGTACTTC.